This T cell receptor beta chain came from a study of T cells in Graves' hyperthyroidism and ophthalmopathy. Overall study results and limits: In validation, the model predicted ophthalmopathy. These predictions came a median 6.5 months before onset.

The V and J ends lost 10 bases and 8 bases respectively, with 21 bases between them. Germline CDR1 and CDR2: SGHTA and FQGTGA. This CDR3 has 14 amino acids. Researchers amplified the TCR beta CDR3 regions from RNA transcripts. The HTBI set primed first-round TCR CDR3 RT-PCR. From the multiplex PCR reads, TCRdb called clonotypes with MiXCR, one entry per CDR3 protein. The data contain hundreds of thousands of distinct CDR3 sequences, approximately 40% of them singletons. This clonotype was observed many times. Its antigen is unidentified. Patients counted as stable if ophthalmopathy did not develop within 18 months.

This receptor was obtained from a man between 18 and 29 years old with Graves' hyperthyroidism. Input material: blood. The chain uses TRBV7-3 and TRBJ1-3; a possible D gene is TRBD1 (5 bases). CDR3 region: CANTDAQPGHTIYF. The DNA of the CDR3 is TGTGCCAACACGGACGCGCAACCGGGACACACCATATATTTT.